The 3 T cell receptor beta chains below were found in one sample sequenced in a study of T cell responses to AZD1222 COVID-19 vaccine. Using immunoSEQ multiplex PCR, the repertoire was profiled, and TCRdb retains in-frame clones only, with some absent. The sample consists of tens of thousands of clones, approximately 83% of them appearing once. The sequences come from peripheral blood, collected on day 0 of AZD1222 vaccination. Receptors were obtained from an adult in good health.

The chain carries TRBV7-2 and TRBJ2-7; 7 bases agree with TRBD1. J was trimmed by 6 bases and V by 5 bases; bases with no gene match: 13. The CDR3 is made up of 15 amino acids. Germline loops: CDR1 SGHTA, CDR2 FQGNSA. CDR3 bases: TGTGCCAGCAGCCTAGACCGGGACAGCCTCGCCGAGCAGTACTTC. It yields the protein CASSLDRDSLAEQYF.

The chain couples TRBV5-1 to TRBJ1-2; D may be TRBD1 (5 bases). Trimming cost V 4 bases and J 0 bases, with 7 bases left between them. CDR1 is SGHRS, CDR2 YFSETQ, per germline. The CDR3 has 13 residues. In DNA form, the CDR3 reads TGCGCCAGCAGCGAGGGGTCTAACTATGGCTACACCTTC. It codes for CASSEGSNYGYTF.

The chain recombines TRBV9 with TRBJ1-1; D remains unclear. Germline CDR1 and CDR2: SGDLS and YYNGEE. This CDR3 region has 12 residues. The V and J ends lost 0 bases and 1 base respectively, with 1 base between them. The CDR3 here is CASSVENTEAFF. CDR3 nucleotide sequence: TGTGCCAGCAGCGTAGAGAACACTGAAGCTTTCTTT. The variable domain in full, with the rest retrieved from reference TRBV9 and TRBJ1-1, is DSGVTQTPKHLITATGQRVTLRCSPRSGDLSVYWYQQSLDQGLQFLIQYYNGEERAKGNILERFSAQQFPDLHSELNLSSLELGDSALYFCASSVENTEAFFGQGTRLTVV.